A selection of T cell receptor beta chains follows, all from one sample in a study of response to subunit inactivated influenza vaccine. TCRdb recomputed calls from the RT-PCR reads with MiXCR, one row per CDR3 protein. The repertoire holds approximately 730,000 distinct CDR3 sequences, with approximately 13% as singletons. The specimen comprised PBMCs from blood, sampled roughly 2 weeks before vaccination. The receptors shown here come from a man in his forties or fifties who received an inactivated influenza vaccine. The CDR3 runs from the conserved cysteine through the conserved F or W.

cdr3_length v_call cdr3_aa
15 TRBV6-2/TRBV6-3 CASWPGQAITGELFF
17 TRBV20-1 CSAREVLAGGPPNEQFF
15 TRBV6-1 CASRPGQLSYNEQFF
15 TRBV6-1 CASTPLSGNYNEQFF
15 TRBV5-6 CASSLVTSIENIQYF
16 TRBV11-2 CASSLSYRGQSNEQFF
14 TRBV20-1 CSASWGQFSVTQYF
12 TRBV18 CASSPRLSEQFF
14 TRBV20-1 CSASASRRVNEQFF
18 TRBV12-2 CASRLSFPAQGAKGTIYF
14 TRBV20-1 CSALDRRVVNEQFF
16 TRBV5-5 CASSLITGTANTEAFF
12 TRBV28 CASIGVQETQYF
14 TRBV5-1 CASSESGKNEKLFF
15 TRBV20-1 CSATTGTSVSYEQYF
15 TRBV27 CASSLGPRGLDEQYF
12 TRBV7-9 CASSFSGYGYTF
16 TRBV3-1 CASSPRMIAGVNEQFF
11 TRBV6-6 CASGAGGLQFF
16 TRBV18 CASSLGLADKTYEQYF
12 TRBV6-2/TRBV6-3 CASSYSRQPQHF
16 TRBV11-2 CASTLLRGGRNNEQFF
14 TRBV6-1 CASRRGSLDEKLFF
11 TRBV5-1 CASSSTIEQFF
15 TRBV9 CASSVGAGGKYEQYF
16 TRBV4-1 CASSQDPLGINSPLHF
16 TRBV5-1 CASSRQAQSSTDTQYF
13 TRBV10-3 CAISETAGSPLHF
12 TRBV15 CATSRDSWEQFF
15 TRBV13 CASSLQGKGTDTQYF
16 TRBV5-1 CASSLWGTSGSDEQFF
14 TRBV9 CASSPPTPQETQYF
23 TRBV7-1 CASSSPQLGTPSLAGMYYNEQFF
14 TRBV12-3/TRBV12-4 CASYLGGTPPKAFF
18 TRBV4-1 CASSQDPLAGGIYNEQFF
16 TRBV7-8 CASSLETGIRQETQYF
13 TRBV3-1 CASSSSGLGEQYF
13 TRBV27 CASSFGRDNEQFF
14 TRBV29-1 CSGRGTYNYNQQFF
13 TRBV6-4 CASSVRTSDEQFF
16 TRBV12-3/TRBV12-4 CASWEPTGQGLEGYTF
17 TRBV29-1 CSVVGLAGHLPYNEQFF